This TCR beta chain originates from a study of blood T cell repertoires in COVID-19. The CDR3 is 15 amino acids. V was pared by 4 bases and J by 0 bases, with 11 bases between. Germline CDR1 is ENHRY and CDR2 is SYGVKD. Produced via immunoSEQ multiplex PCR; TCRdb's table is partial and in-frame only. The sample includes approximately 47,000 clones, under 85% of them seen just once. The chain combines TRBV10-3 with TRBJ2-3; tentative D call: TRBD2 (6 bases). What was sequenced was peripheral blood. The TCR was taken from a man in his fifties or sixties with acute or convalescent COVID-19. In DNA form, the CDR3 reads TGTGCCATCAGTGCCGGCGGGGAGAGCACAGATACGCAGTATTTT. It translates to CAISAGGESTDTQYF.